This passage covers 12 T cell receptor beta chains from one sample sequenced in a study of shared clonotypes between healthy human individuals (dated by TCRdb to 2020 to 2022). Library preparation was by the immunoSEQ multiplex PCR assay. TCRdb holds this immuneACCESS table with in-frame rearrangements only. Some clones are missing; in checked studies, unresolved V genes explain under half, and the rest has no known cause. A total of about 2.3 million clones appear in this sample, roughly 93% of them only once. The ten largest clones take up about 0.39% of the sample. Sequencing was performed on naive CD4+ T cells from PBMCs. This specimen's cell subset or site label, interpreted: CD45RA+ positively selected. These receptors were taken from a man aged 18 to 29 in good health. Some clones in this sample may be carry-over from other donors' samples.

This sequence joins TRBV20-1 and TRBJ1-1; D gene uncertain. The CDR3 length is 11 residues. Germline V gives CDR1 DFQATT, CDR2 SNEGSKA (reference sequence). V was pared by 7 bases and J by 6 bases, with 12 bases between. The DNA of the CDR3 is TGCAGTGTGGCCCGACAAGCTGAAGCTTTCTTT. It translates to CSVARQAEAFF.

V gene TRBV29-1 combines with J gene TRBJ1-4; 9 positions agree with TRBD1. CDR1 SQVTM and CDR2 ANQGSEA come from the germline V gene. The CDR3 covers 14 residues. With 5 bases clipped from V and 8 bases from J, the junction kept 9 bases outside the gene matches. CDR3 coding DNA: TGCAGCGTTCACTCACAGGGGGCTAGGGAAAAACTGTTTTTT. As protein: CSVHSQGAREKLFF.

A single count supports this clone. The chain employs TRBV11-3 and TRBJ2-3; 12 nucleotides align to TRBD2. This CDR3 contains 16 residues. V was clipped by 2 bases and J by 3 bases; unmatched bases: 3. Germline CDR1 reads SGHNT; CDR2 reads YENEEA. The chain's CDR3 is CASSLSSGRGTDTQYF. The CDR3 nucleotides are TGTGCCAGCAGCTTATCTAGCGGGAGGGGGACAGATACGCAGTATTTT.

Notes on this clone: The sample has other DNA sequences that encode this CDR3 too. The chain joins TRBV5-4 to TRBJ2-5; maybe TRBD2 (6 bases). Germline V CDR1 and CDR2: SGHNT, YYREEE (reference sequence). There are 13 residues in the CDR3. Trimming pared 2 bases from V and 3 bases from J, leaving 8 bases between. Here the CDR3 reads CASSFRGEETQYF. The CDR3 DNA follows: TGTGCCAGCAGCTTCCGCGGGGAAGAGACCCAGTACTTC.

This clone was seen just once. The rearrangement uses TRBV5-1 and TRBJ2-1; 8 bases fit TRBD2. CDR1 and CDR2 from the germline V gene are SGHRS and YFSETQ. CDR3 size: 16 residues. Trimming cost V 2 bases and J 0 bases; bases outside gene matches: 4. Written as DNA, the CDR3 is TGCGCCAGCAGCTTTAGCGGGAACCCCTCCTACAATGAGCAGTTCTTC. Its protein product is CASSFSGNPSYNEQFF. Full variable domain (remainder filled in from reference TRBV5-1 and TRBJ2-1): KAGVTQTPRYLIKTRGQQVTLSCSPISGHRSVSWYQQTPGQGLQFLFEYFSETQRNKGNFPGRFSGRQFSNSRSEMNVSTLELGDSALYLCASSFSGNPSYNEQFFGPGTRLTVL.

V and J are TRBV10-1 and TRBJ1-1; TRBD1 aligns across 7 bases. The CDR3 is 13 residues long. V lost 8 bases, J lost 1 base, and 4 bases stayed unmatched. CDR1 is WNHNN and CDR2 is SYGVQD in the germline V gene (reference sequence). This chain's CDR3 is CASQGQQNTEAFF. The DNA for the CDR3 is TGCGCCAGCCAGGGACAGCAGAACACTGAAGCTTTCTTT.

The chain has TRBV6-5 and TRBJ2-7; D remains unclear. Between the trimmed V and J ends, which lost 0 bases and 5 bases, there was a span of 8 bases. This CDR3 is 13 amino acids long. Germline CDR1 is MNHEY and CDR2 is SVGAGI. CDR3 residues: CASSYSGGHEQYF. CDR3 nucleotides: TGTGCCAGCAGTTACTCGGGCGGCCACGAGCAGTACTTC.

The chain recombines TRBV2 with TRBJ2-2; 9 positions match TRBD1. Germline V CDR1 and CDR2: SNHLY, FYNNEI. J lost 6 bases, V lost 7 bases, and 6 bases had no gene match. The CDR3 consists of 14 residues. The CDR3 DNA reads as TGTGCCAGCAAGGGACAGGGAGGAGCCGGGGAGCTGTTTTTT. Its protein is CASKGQGGAGELFF.

The rearrangement joins TRBV5-4 to TRBJ2-3; a possible D gene is TRBD2 (6 bases). The germline V and J ends were trimmed by 10 bases and 2 bases, with 14 bases remaining between them. Germline V gene data show CDR1 as SGHNT and CDR2 as YYREEE (reference sequence). The CDR3 spans 13 residues. The CDR3 here is CAAARGLTDTQYF. The CDR3 region has the DNA TGTGCCGCCGCGCGGGGCCTCACAGATACGCAGTATTTT.

About this clone: Other DNA sequences from this sample encode an identical CDR3 as well. The rearrangement uses TRBV7-2 and TRBJ1-5; 7 bases are a match to TRBD1. Per germline, CDR1 SGHTA and CDR2 FQGNSA. J lost 6 bases, V lost 4 bases, and 3 bases had no gene match. The CDR3 sequence is 13 residues long. CDR3 sequence reads: CASSSYRGQPQHF. The CDR3 coding sequence is TGTGCCAGCAGCTCGTACAGGGGTCAGCCCCAGCATTTT. Looking up the rest from reference TRBV7-2 and TRBJ1-5 gives the full variable domain: GAGVSQSPSNKVTEKGKDVELRCDPISGHTALYWYRQSLGQGLEFLIYFQGNSAPDKSGLPSDRFSAERTGGSVSTLTIQRTQQEDSAVYLCASSSYRGQPQHFGDGTRLSIL.

J is TRBJ2-5 and V is TRBV15, with 9 positions matching TRBD1. J lost 3 bases, V lost 3 bases, and 5 bases had no gene match. CDR3 length: 15 residues. Germline CDR1 LNHNV, CDR2 YYDKDF (reference sequence). The CDR3 coding sequence is TGTGCCACCAGCAGCACGAGGGACAGGGAAGAGACCCAGTACTTC. Residues: CATSSTRDREETQYF.

The V call is TRBV10-3, the J call TRBJ2-1; 12 bases map to TRBD2. The CDR3 has 17 residues. V shed 4 bases and J 1 base; nucleotides not matched to a gene: 5. The V gene's germline CDR1 is ENHRY and CDR2 SYGVKD. The CDR3 coding sequence is TGTGCCATCAGTGGACTAGCGGGAGTTGTATCCTACAATGAGCAGTTCTTC. This gives the protein CAISGLAGVVSYNEQFF.